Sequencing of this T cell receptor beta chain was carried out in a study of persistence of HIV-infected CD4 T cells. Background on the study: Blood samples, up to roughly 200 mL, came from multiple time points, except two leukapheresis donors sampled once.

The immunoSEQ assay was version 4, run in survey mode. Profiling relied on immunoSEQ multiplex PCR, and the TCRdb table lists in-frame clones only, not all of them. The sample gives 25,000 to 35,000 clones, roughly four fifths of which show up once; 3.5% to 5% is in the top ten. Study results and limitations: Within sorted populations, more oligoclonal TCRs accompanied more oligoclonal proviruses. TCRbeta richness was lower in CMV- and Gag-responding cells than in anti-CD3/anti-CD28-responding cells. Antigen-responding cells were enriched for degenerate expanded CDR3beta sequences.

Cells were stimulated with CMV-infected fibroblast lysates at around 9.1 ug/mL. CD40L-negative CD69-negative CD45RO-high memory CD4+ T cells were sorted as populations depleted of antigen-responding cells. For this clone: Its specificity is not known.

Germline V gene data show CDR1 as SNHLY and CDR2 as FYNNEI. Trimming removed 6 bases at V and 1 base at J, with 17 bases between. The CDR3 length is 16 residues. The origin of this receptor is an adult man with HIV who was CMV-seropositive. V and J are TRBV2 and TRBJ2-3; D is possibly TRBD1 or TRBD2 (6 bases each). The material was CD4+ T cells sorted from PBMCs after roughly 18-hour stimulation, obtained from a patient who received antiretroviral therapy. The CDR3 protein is CASRAGPGAGTDTQYF. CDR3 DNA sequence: TGTGCCAGCAGGGCCGGACCGGGGGCTGGCACAGATACGCAGTATTTT.